The 24 T cell receptor beta chains in this list originate from one sample, sequenced in a study of cytomegalovirus exposure and HLA in healthy donors. The PCR was carried out with 60 Vbeta primers and 13 Jbeta primers. Sequencing used immunoSEQ multiplex PCR; TCRdb keeps in-frame clones, though not all of them. The repertoire holds under 150,000 clones, with 75% to 85% as singletons. The sample consisted of PBMCs. These receptors all stem from a male donor in good health and CMV-seronegative.

The chain has TRBV7-2 and TRBJ1-6, with D unresolved. The CDR3 loop spans 15 amino acids. CDR1 and CDR2 (germline): SGHTA, FQGNSA. V was cut by 4 bases and J by 10 bases, with 17 bases left in between. The CDR3 protein is CASSSRGIIGSPLHF. CDR3 nucleotides: TGTGCCAGCAGCTCCCGAGGGATCATCGGATCACCCCTCCACTTT. The complete variable domain, with remaining parts taken from reference TRBV7-2 and TRBJ1-6, reads GAGVSQSPSNKVTEKGKDVELRCDPISGHTALYWYRQSLGQGLEFLIYFQGNSAPDKSGLPSDRFSAERTGGSVSTLTIQRTQQEDSAVYLCASSSRGIIGSPLHFGNGTRLTVT.

DNA of the CDR3: TGTGCCAGCAGAAGACAGTTAGGAGCAGAGACCCAGTACTTC. Translating it yields CASRRQLGAETQYF. The chain uses TRBV27 and TRBJ2-5; tentative D call: TRBD1 (5 bases). V lost 6 bases and J lost 4, with 15 bases in between. CDR1 MNHEY and CDR2 SMNVEV come from the germline V gene (reference sequence). This CDR3 has 14 residues.

The chain links TRBV19 to TRBJ2-7, with 7 bases fitting TRBD1. This CDR3 is 14 amino acids long. Trimming at V came to 5 bases and at J to 5 bases, leaving 9 bases not matched to a gene. The germline V gene has CDR1 LNHDA and CDR2 SQIVND (reference sequence). In DNA, the CDR3 is TGTGCCAGTAGTTCTGCAGGGGGTTTCCACGAGCAGTACTTC. Amino acids: CASSSAGGFHEQYF. The full variable domain, its missing parts supplied by reference TRBV19 and TRBJ2-7, is DGGITQSPKYLFRKEGQNVTLSCEQNLNHDAMYWYRQDPGQGLRLIYYSQIVNDFQKGDIAEGYSVSREKKESFPLTVTSAQKNPTAFYLCASSSAGGFHEQYFGPGTRLTVT.

The V gene is TRBV10-3, the J gene TRBJ2-2; 8 bases match TRBD2. The CDR3 extends over 15 amino acids. Unmatched junction bases numbered 4, after V lost 6 bases and J lost 1 base. In germline, CDR1 is ENHRY, CDR2 SYGVKD. CDR3 sequence (DNA): TGTGCCATCAGGGCGGCGGGGGGGAACACCGGGGAGCTGTTTTTT. This translates into CAIRAAGGNTGELFF.

V gene TRBV7-9 combines with J gene TRBJ2-1; possibly TRBD1 for D (6 bases). Germline values: CDR1 SEHNR, CDR2 FQNEAQ (reference sequence). The V and J ends lost 4 bases and 8 bases respectively, with 15 bases between them. The CDR3 loop spans 14 amino acids. Written as DNA, the CDR3 is TGTGCCAGCAGCTCGAGGACAGCCAGCGATGAGCAGTTCTTC. Translation: CASSSRTASDEQFF.

The chain joins TRBV7-2 to TRBJ2-5; weak D call: TRBD1 (5 bases). V was shortened by 3 bases and J by 2 bases, with 7 bases between the two germline ends. The CDR3 sequence is 13 residues long. The germline gives CDR1 SGHTA, CDR2 FQGNSA. In DNA form, the CDR3 reads TGTGCCAGCAGCTTCAGGGAACAAGAGACCCAGTACTTC. It translates to CASSFREQETQYF.

On this clone itself: The sample has other DNA sequences that encode this CDR3 too. The chain couples TRBV5-1 to TRBJ2-5; the match to TRBD1 covers 8 bases. CDR3 size: 14 residues. From germline, CDR1 is SGHRS and CDR2 YFSETQ. V dropped 1 base and J dropped 5; count of bases not matched to a gene: 4. The CDR3, as DNA: TGCGCCAGCAGCTTGCAGGGGGCGAGGGAGACCCAGTACTTC. Translation: CASSLQGARETQYF.

The DNA for the CDR3 is TGTGCCAGCAGCCGATCATCTAGCGGGTACGAGCAGTACTTC. Its translation is CASSRSSSGYEQYF. The chain is built from TRBV7-2 and TRBJ2-7; 8 bases map to TRBD2. CDR3 length equals 14 residues. Per the germline V gene, CDR1 is SGHTA and CDR2 is FQGNSA. V shed 5 bases and J 4 bases; nucleotides not matched to a gene: 7.

The chain couples TRBV6-5 to TRBJ2-7; 9 positions match TRBD1. Germline V gene sequence: CDR1 MNHEY, CDR2 SVGAGI. The junction had 7 bases not matched to a gene; V was cut back by 4 bases and J by 0 bases. The CDR3 length is 16 residues. CDR3 protein: CASSSSGTGFSYEQYF. CDR3 sequence (DNA): TGTGCCAGCAGTTCATCCGGGACAGGGTTCTCCTACGAGCAGTACTTC.

This rearrangement joins TRBV2 to TRBJ1-5; D gene uncertain. The germline V and J ends were trimmed by 1 base and 4 bases, with 8 bases remaining between them. The germline V gene has CDR1 SNHLY and CDR2 FYNNEI. The CDR3 runs to 14 residues. The CDR3 DNA follows: TGTGCCAGCAGTGAAGAAGGCAGGAATCAGCCCCAGCATTTT. Its translation is CASSEEGRNQPQHF.

The chain recombines TRBV6-1 with TRBJ1-2, with 7 bases aligning to TRBD1. V dropped 4 bases and J dropped 4; count of bases not matched to a gene: 9. The CDR3 consists of 15 residues. The V gene's germline CDR1 is MNHNS and CDR2 SASEGT. CDR3 amino acids: CASSAQVGTVYGYTF. The CDR3 bases are TGTGCCAGCAGTGCCCAAGTCGGGACAGTCTATGGCTACACCTTC.

This clone was counted only a few times. V usage is TRBV5-1 and J usage is TRBJ1-1; D is ambiguous. Germline V lookup: CDR1 SGHRS, CDR2 YFSETQ. Trimming cost V 2 bases and J 1 base, with 9 bases left between them. This CDR3 contains 14 residues. The DNA for the CDR3 is TGCGCCAGCAGCTTCCAACGGGGGAACACTGAAGCTTTCTTT. Its translation: CASSFQRGNTEAFF.

This clone was recorded only once. This chain uses TRBV7-2 with TRBJ2-1; the match to TRBD1 covers 9 bases. V was pared by 1 base and J by 5 bases, with 6 bases of the junction left unmatched. Germline CDR1 SGHTA, CDR2 FQGNSA. The CDR3 has 16 residues. CDR3 in DNA: TGTGCCAGCAGCTTAGGGACCGGGACAGGGCACAATGAGCAGTTCTTC. This encodes CASSLGTGTGHNEQFF.

The chain recombines TRBV6-5 with TRBJ1-6, with TRBD1 matching 10 bases. This CDR3 region has 15 residues. V gave up 0 bases and J gave up 8 bases; unmatched junction bases: 1. Looked up from germline, CDR1 is MNHEY and CDR2 is SVGAGI. CDR3 sequence (DNA): TGTGCCAGCAGTTACTCCGGGACAGGGGATTCACCCCTCCACTTT. This translates into CASSYSGTGDSPLHF.

This rearrangement joins TRBV10-3 to TRBJ2-1; 12 bases are a match to TRBD2. Per germline, CDR1 ENHRY and CDR2 SYGVKD. CDR3 size: 20 residues. Trimming at V came to 0 bases and at J to 0 bases, leaving 9 bases not matched to a gene. The CDR3 is CAISESGLAGSTSSYNEQFF. The CDR3 bases are TGTGCCATCAGTGAGTCGGGACTAGCGGGTTCCACGAGCTCCTACAATGAGCAGTTCTTC.

This clone was seen only once. V and J are TRBV6-5 and TRBJ1-2; 9 bases are a match to TRBD1. Germline CDR1 reads MNHEY; CDR2 reads SVGAGI. This CDR3 region has 14 residues. The V and J ends lost 5 bases and 8 bases, in that order; junction bases with no gene match: 9. This CDR3 reads CASSIQGAGGGYTF. CDR3 in DNA: TGTGCCAGCAGTATACAGGGGGCGGGCGGGGGCTACACCTTC.

The chain joins TRBV30 to TRBJ1-3; TRBD1 is a possible D gene (5 bases). Trimming removed 0 bases at V and 2 bases at J, with 11 bases between. Per the germline V gene, CDR1 is GTSNPN and CDR2 is SVGIG (reference sequence). CDR3 length: 15 residues. CDR3: CAWSVVGAAGNTIYF. The CDR3, as DNA: TGTGCCTGGAGTGTAGTAGGGGCGGCTGGAAACACCATATATTTT.

This chain connects TRBV2 to TRBJ1-2; 11 bases map to TRBD1. With 8 bases clipped from V and 12 bases from J, the junction kept 8 bases outside the gene matches. CDR1 and CDR2 (germline): SNHLY, FYNNEI. The CDR3 extends over 12 amino acids. CDR3: CASRDRGWWHTF. CDR3 DNA sequence: TGTGCCAGCCGGGACAGGGGGTGGTGGCACACCTTC.

The genes are TRBV2 and TRBJ1-3, with 10 positions matching TRBD1. J was trimmed by 0 bases and V by 6 bases; bases with no gene match: 5. Germline V gene lookup returns CDR1 SNHLY and CDR2 FYNNEI. This CDR3 region has 16 residues. CDR3 amino acids: CASSRTGGNSGNTIYF. The CDR3 coding sequence is TGTGCCAGCAGCCGGACAGGGGGAAACTCTGGAAACACCATATATTTT.

This clone was observed a handful of times. The CDR3 DNA sequence: TGTGCCAGCAGTTACTCGACAGGGCATGGCTACACCTTC. Its protein product is CASSYSTGHGYTF. The V and J genes are TRBV6-6 and TRBJ1-2; 7 nucleotides agree with TRBD1. CDR1 and CDR2 from the germline V gene are MNHNY and SVGAGI (reference sequence). V dropped 0 bases and J dropped 6; count of bases not matched to a gene: 1. CDR3 length: 13 residues.

The J gene is TRBJ1-1, the V gene TRBV7-3; D ambiguous. The V gene lost 3 bases and the J gene lost 1 base, with 6 bases spanning the gap. Germline loops: CDR1 SGHTA, CDR2 FQGTGA. The CDR3 is 13 residues long. The CDR3 DNA reads as TGTGCCAGCAGCTTGAGCGAGAACACTGAAGCTTTCTTT. Translating gives CASSLSENTEAFF.

The J gene is TRBJ1-1, the V gene TRBV30; D possibly corresponds to TRBD1 (6 bases). This CDR3 has 12 residues. Trimming took 2 bases from V and 6 from J, leaving 10 bases between them. The V gene's germline CDR1 is GTSNPN and CDR2 SVGIG (reference sequence). Here the CDR3 reads CAWSRDISEAFF. The CDR3 nucleotides are TGTGCCTGGAGTAGGGACATTTCTGAAGCTTTCTTT.

The genes are TRBV4-2 and TRBJ1-1; no reliable D call. Trimming took off 3 bases at V and 0 bases at J, with 14 bases between the two ends. Germline V gene sequence: CDR1 LGHNA, CDR2 YNFKEQ. The CDR3 runs to 16 residues. CDR3 sequence reads: CASSQPAGNLNTEAFF. CDR3 in DNA: TGTGCCAGCAGCCAGCCCGCGGGGAACTTGAACACTGAAGCTTTCTTT.

This chain joins TRBV9 and TRBJ2-7; TRBD1 aligns across 10 bases. V lost 3 bases, J lost 9 bases, and 9 bases stayed unmatched. The CDR3 loop spans 14 amino acids. Germline V gene data show CDR1 as SGDLS and CDR2 as YYNGEE. The CDR3 sequence: CASSATGQGSGQYF. DNA of the CDR3: TGTGCCAGCAGCGCGACGGGACAGGGGTCTGGGCAGTACTTC.